The entry below describes one T cell receptor (beta chain). Per the original methods: By means of reference gene primer amplification, nucleated cell counts were estimated. Sequencing was performed with immunoSEQ multiplex PCR; in TCRdb, only in-frame clones are kept and a portion is missing. Clone size and the V and J calls come from that table; the DNA yielded D and trimming. The data show 250,000 to 300,000 clones, around 90% seen once. The data were taken from a study of blood T cell repertoires in COVID-19. At the level of the study: The United States, Italy and Spain provided the acute and convalescent COVID-19 samples. T cells, B-cell-depleted T cells, or PBMCs provided the cDNA or gDNA that served as material.

This TCR derives from a man aged 45-60 years with acute or convalescent COVID-19. Sequenced input: peripheral blood.

For the CDR3, the DNA is TGTGCCATCAGTGCCGGGACAGACACTGAAGCTTTCTTT. The encoded protein is CAISAGTDTEAFF. The chain has TRBV10-3 and TRBJ1-1; 7 nucleotides agree with TRBD1. Trimming took 4 bases from V and 3 from J; bases not matched to a gene: 2. Germline values: CDR1 ENHRY, CDR2 SYGVKD. This CDR3 contains 13 residues.